The present entry profiles one TCR beta chain with its context. What it binds is unknown. This record comes from a study of T cells after yellow fever vaccination. Study-level background: It was SMART-Seq v4 Ultra Low Input that prepared the fractions with low cell numbers.

The germline V gene encodes CDR1 ENHRY and CDR2 SYGVKD. With V trimmed by 9 bases and J by 0 bases, 7 bases remained unmatched. This CDR3 has 14 residues. Findings and caveats of the study: In post-booster samples, most primary-vaccination clones reappeared (96% CD4, approximately 91% CD8). Just a small share of clonotypes turned up in the CD4 compartment as well as the CD8 compartment.

In making TCR cDNA, 5'RACE template switching added a universal primer site and UMIs to it. TCRdb passed the 5' RACE reads through MiXCR, listing each CDR3 protein once. The sample lists under 400,000 distinct CDR3 sequences, around 10% occurring once. This receptor was taken from a young man who received the YFV17D yellow fever vaccine. This specimen was PBMCs, taken on the day of the first yellow fever vaccination. The V gene is TRBV10-3, the J gene TRBJ1-1, with 7 bases matching TRBD1. CDR3 sequence (DNA): TGTGCCATTAGGACAGGAGTGATGAACACTGAAGCTTTCTTT. Protein: CAIRTGVMNTEAFF.